A selection of T cell receptor beta chains follows, all from one sample in a study of shared clonotypes between healthy human individuals. Profiling relied on immunoSEQ multiplex PCR, and the TCRdb table lists in-frame clones only, not all of them. The data hold 2.5 million or so clones, with around 90% observed a single time. The sequencing sample was made of naive CD4+ T cells sorted from blood. The receptor set was obtained from a man younger than 35 in good health. Each CDR3 is given with its conserved first and last residue. A D gene is named only where the DNA matches it firmly. Part of the rows lack a size; the others show once, few, many or a class for expanded clones.

clone size: once
J gene: TRBJ2-3
V gene: TRBV6-4
D gene: TRBD2
CDR3 DNA: TGTGCCAGCAGTGAACTAGCGGACACAGATACGCAGTATTTT
CDR3 protein: CASSELADTDTQYF

clone size: .
J gene: TRBJ2-1
V gene: TRBV18
D gene: .
CDR3 DNA: TGTGCCAGCTCACCCTCTCCCATCTACAATGAGCAGTTCTTC
CDR3 protein: CASSPSPIYNEQFF

clone size: once
J gene: TRBJ1-2
V gene: TRBV29-1
D gene: .
CDR3 DNA: TGCAGCGTACCGGGCCTAATATTTGATGGCTACACCTTC
CDR3 protein: CSVPGLIFDGYTF

clone size: .
J gene: TRBJ2-5
V gene: TRBV2
D gene: .
CDR3 DNA: TGTGCCAGCAGTGAAGTTTACGAGACCCAGTACTTC
CDR3 protein: CASSEVYETQYF

clone size: .
J gene: TRBJ2-1
V gene: TRBV11-3
D gene: TRBD2
CDR3 DNA: TGTGCCAGCAGCTTGGGACTAGCGGGAGTGGGTGAGCAGTTCTTC
CDR3 protein: CASSLGLAGVGEQFF

clone size: .
J gene: TRBJ2-5
V gene: TRBV18
D gene: .
CDR3 DNA: TGTGCCAGCTCACCCTCCATGGCCCCCAACCAAGAGACCCAGTACTTC
CDR3 protein: CASSPSMAPNQETQYF

clone size: .
J gene: TRBJ2-5
V gene: TRBV11-1
D gene: .
CDR3 DNA: TGTGCCAGCAAAAGGGAGAACCAAGAGACCCAGTACTTC
CDR3 protein: CASKRENQETQYF

clone size: .
J gene: TRBJ2-3
V gene: TRBV7-9
D gene: TRBD2
CDR3 DNA: TGTGCCAGCAGCTTTGGACTAGCGGGGATCACAGATACGCAGTATTTT
CDR3 protein: CASSFGLAGITDTQYF

clone size: once
J gene: TRBJ2-7
V gene: TRBV7-2
D gene: .
CDR3 DNA: TGTGCCAGCAGCTTACACGGGAGCAGCTCCTACGAGCAGTACTTC
CDR3 protein: CASSLHGSSSYEQYF

clone size: .
J gene: TRBJ1-6
V gene: TRBV27
D gene: .
CDR3 DNA: TGTGCCAGCAGTATAGACGGGGGCTCAGCCCTCCACTTT
CDR3 protein: CASSIDGGSALHF

clone size: .
J gene: TRBJ1-1
V gene: TRBV12-5
D gene: .
CDR3 DNA: TGTGCTAGTGGTTTGGTACAAAGACAGAGGGGGTCTCAAATTGAAGCTTTCTTT
CDR3 protein: CASGLVQRQRGSQIEAFF

clone size: .
J gene: TRBJ1-3
V gene: TRBV30
D gene: .
CDR3 DNA: TGTGCCTTTATCAAGGGAGGCTCTGGAAACACCATATATTTT
CDR3 protein: CAFIKGGSGNTIYF

clone size: few
J gene: TRBJ1-6
V gene: TRBV6-1
D gene: .
CDR3 DNA: TGTGCCAGCAGTGAATTGAGGAATTCACCCCTCCACTTT
CDR3 protein: CASSELRNSPLHF

clone size: once
J gene: TRBJ2-7
V gene: TRBV7-2
D gene: TRBD2
CDR3 DNA: TGTGCCAGCAGCGCGGGACTAGCGGGAGGAACATACTTC
CDR3 protein: CASSAGLAGGTYF

clone size: .
J gene: TRBJ1-1
V gene: TRBV28
D gene: .
CDR3 DNA: TGTGCCAGCAGTTTATTCCGGGGTCTGACCACTGAAGCTTTCTTT
CDR3 protein: CASSLFRGLTTEAFF

clone size: .
J gene: TRBJ2-5
V gene: TRBV7-9
D gene: TRBD2
CDR3 DNA: TGTGCCAGCAGCTTAGCAGGACTAGTGGAGACCCAGTACTTC
CDR3 protein: CASSLAGLVETQYF

clone size: .
J gene: TRBJ2-7
V gene: TRBV29-1
D gene: .
CDR3 DNA: TGCAGCGTTGAAGAACCTGGCTCCGAGCAGTACTTC
CDR3 protein: CSVEEPGSEQYF

clone size: .
J gene: TRBJ1-4
V gene: TRBV5-6
D gene: .
CDR3 DNA: TGTGCCAGCAGCTTGGCCAGGGGAACTAATGAAAAACTGTTTTTT
CDR3 protein: CASSLARGTNEKLFF

clone size: .
J gene: TRBJ1-1
V gene: TRBV10-3
D gene: .
CDR3 DNA: TGTGCCATCAGTGAGGGGCCGGCTCCGAACACTGAAGCTTTCTTT
CDR3 protein: CAISEGPAPNTEAFF

clone size: .
J gene: TRBJ1-1
V gene: TRBV10-3
D gene: .
CDR3 DNA: TGTGCCATCAGTGAACCCACAGGGAACACTGAAGCTTTCTTT
CDR3 protein: CAISEPTGNTEAFF

clone size: .
J gene: TRBJ1-5
V gene: TRBV4-1
D gene: .
CDR3 DNA: TGCGCCAGCAGCCATGTCACAACCGGCAATCAGCCCCAGCATTTT
CDR3 protein: CASSHVTTGNQPQHF

clone size: .
J gene: TRBJ1-5
V gene: TRBV28
D gene: .
CDR3 DNA: TGTGCCAGCAGTTTCGTCCAGGGAAGGTCCGGCAATCAGCCCCAGCATTTT
CDR3 protein: CASSFVQGRSGNQPQHF

clone size: .
J gene: TRBJ2-5
V gene: TRBV7-9
D gene: .
CDR3 DNA: TGTGCCAGCAGCTTTTCGACTCTTCAAGAGACCCAGTACTTC
CDR3 protein: CASSFSTLQETQYF

clone size: .
J gene: TRBJ2-4
V gene: TRBV18
D gene: .
CDR3 DNA: TGTGCCAGCTCACCTGGGATGGCGACGGTGGCCGGTGTGAGTAACTTC
CDR3 protein: CASSPGMATVAGVSNF

clone size: .
J gene: TRBJ2-7
V gene: TRBV7-2
D gene: TRBD2
CDR3 DNA: TGTGCCAGCAGGGCCGGGACTAGCGGGACCTACGAGCAGTACTTC
CDR3 protein: CASRAGTSGTYEQYF

clone size: .
J gene: TRBJ1-5
V gene: TRBV6-6
D gene: .
CDR3 DNA: TGTGCCAGCAGTTTTTACGGGAGGGATAGCAATCAGCCCCAGCATTTT
CDR3 protein: CASSFYGRDSNQPQHF